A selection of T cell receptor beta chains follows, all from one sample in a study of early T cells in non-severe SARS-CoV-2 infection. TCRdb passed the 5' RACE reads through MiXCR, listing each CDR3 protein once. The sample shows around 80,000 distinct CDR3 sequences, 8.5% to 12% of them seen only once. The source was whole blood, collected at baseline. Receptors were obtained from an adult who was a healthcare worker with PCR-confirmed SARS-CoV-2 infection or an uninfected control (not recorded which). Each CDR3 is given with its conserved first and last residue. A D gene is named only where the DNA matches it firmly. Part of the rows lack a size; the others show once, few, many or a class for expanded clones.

CDR3 DNA: TGTGCCAGCAGCCGTCGTCCAGGGGGCATGAACACTGAAGCTTTCTTT
CDR3 protein: CASSRRPGGMNTEAFF
J gene: TRBJ1-1
clone size: -
V gene: TRBV9
D gene: TRBD1

CDR3 DNA: TGTGCCAGCAGTTTACCCGGCAGATCTGATTCACCCCTCCACTTT
CDR3 protein: CASSLPGRSDSPLHF
J gene: TRBJ1-6
clone size: -
V gene: TRBV28
D gene: -

CDR3 DNA: TGTGCCAGCAGTCGGGGGACAGTCGGTTCACCCCTCCACTTT
CDR3 protein: CASSRGTVGSPLHF
J gene: TRBJ1-6
clone size: many
V gene: TRBV7-9
D gene: TRBD1

CDR3 DNA: TGTGCCAGCACGCTGCTGGGACTAGCGGGAAACAATGAGCAGTTCTTC
CDR3 protein: CASTLLGLAGNNEQFF
J gene: TRBJ2-1
clone size: many
V gene: TRBV28
D gene: TRBD2

CDR3 DNA: TGCGCCAGCAGCTTTACCGGGACAGGGCCGCAAGAGACCCAGTACTTC
CDR3 protein: CASSFTGTGPQETQYF
J gene: TRBJ2-5
clone size: -
V gene: TRBV5-1
D gene: TRBD1

CDR3 DNA: TGTGCCAGCAGCGATAGCCGGGGGTTGGATACGCAGTATTTT
CDR3 protein: CASSDSRGLDTQYF
J gene: TRBJ2-3
clone size: few
V gene: TRBV11-2
D gene: -

CDR3 DNA: TGTGTCAGCAGCATAGGACTAGCGGGTAGCGGGACAGATACGCAGTATTTT
CDR3 protein: CVSSIGLAGSGTDTQYF
J gene: TRBJ2-3
clone size: -
V gene: TRBV5-6
D gene: TRBD2

CDR3 DNA: TGTGCCGGGGGGACTAGCGGGAGGTACGAGCAGTACTTC
CDR3 protein: CAGGTSGRYEQYF
J gene: TRBJ2-7
clone size: -
V gene: TRBV30
D gene: TRBD2

CDR3 DNA: TGTGCCATCACAAGGGGGCAAGGTGATACGCAGTATTTT
CDR3 protein: CAITRGQGDTQYF
J gene: TRBJ2-3
clone size: -
V gene: TRBV10-3
D gene: TRBD1

CDR3 DNA: TGCGCCAGCAGTCAGGGGGCTGGGGAGCAGTACTTC
CDR3 protein: CASSQGAGEQYF
J gene: TRBJ2-7
clone size: -
V gene: TRBV10-1
D gene: TRBD1

CDR3 DNA: TGTGCCAGCAGCCCCTCAGGGGCCACTGAAGCTTTCTTT
CDR3 protein: CASSPSGATEAFF
J gene: TRBJ1-1
clone size: few
V gene: TRBV12-3/TRBV12-4
D gene: -

CDR3 DNA: TGTGCCAGCAGCTTGGAGGTTGCTAACTATGGCTACACCTTC
CDR3 protein: CASSLEVANYGYTF
J gene: TRBJ1-2
clone size: few
V gene: TRBV5-6
D gene: -

CDR3 DNA: TGTGCCAGCAGCGTAGAGAGGGCGAATTCACCCCTCCACTTT
CDR3 protein: CASSVERANSPLHF
J gene: TRBJ1-6
clone size: -
V gene: TRBV9
D gene: -

CDR3 DNA: TGCGCCAGCAGCTTGGCCGGAAACAATGAGCAGTTCTTC
CDR3 protein: CASSLAGNNEQFF
J gene: TRBJ2-1
clone size: many
V gene: TRBV5-1
D gene: -

CDR3 DNA: TGTGCCAGCGGCCGGGACAGGGGTATAACAGCTTCATACAATGAGCAGTTCTTC
CDR3 protein: CASGRDRGITASYNEQFF
J gene: TRBJ2-1
clone size: many
V gene: TRBV12-3/TRBV12-4
D gene: TRBD1

CDR3 DNA: TGCGCCAGCAGTGATGGGGACCCCTTAGAGCAGTTCTTC
CDR3 protein: CASSDGDPLEQFF
J gene: TRBJ2-1
clone size: -
V gene: TRBV10-1
D gene: -

CDR3 DNA: TGTGCCAGCAGTTTCCAAGGGCTAAAAAACATTCAGTACTTC
CDR3 protein: CASSFQGLKNIQYF
J gene: TRBJ2-4
clone size: -
V gene: TRBV12-3/TRBV12-4
D gene: -

CDR3 DNA: TGTGCCAGCACCGGGACAGGAAACTCGTACGAGCAGTACTTC
CDR3 protein: CASTGTGNSYEQYF
J gene: TRBJ2-7
clone size: few
V gene: TRBV28
D gene: TRBD1

CDR3 DNA: TGTGCCAGCAGCCTCCCGGGACTAGCGGGAGATGGAAATGAGCAGTTCTTC
CDR3 protein: CASSLPGLAGDGNEQFF
J gene: TRBJ2-1
clone size: few
V gene: TRBV7-9
D gene: TRBD2

CDR3 DNA: TGCGCCAGCAGCTTGAATAGCGGGTACTCCTACGAGCAGTACTTC
CDR3 protein: CASSLNSGYSYEQYF
J gene: TRBJ2-7
clone size: few
V gene: TRBV5-1
D gene: TRBD2

CDR3 DNA: TGCAGTGCTAGAGATGGGGGCCTAGCGGATTACTCCTACAATGAGCAGTTCTTC
CDR3 protein: CSARDGGLADYSYNEQFF
J gene: TRBJ2-1
clone size: few
V gene: TRBV20-1
D gene: -

CDR3 DNA: TGTGCCAGCAGTTTAGGCAGGGGGCGAGGCTACACCTTC
CDR3 protein: CASSLGRGRGYTF
J gene: TRBJ1-2
clone size: few
V gene: TRBV12-3/TRBV12-4
D gene: TRBD1

CDR3 DNA: TGTGCCAGCAGCTCTCCAGCGGGAGGAGCGAACACCGGGGAGCTGTTTTTT
CDR3 protein: CASSSPAGGANTGELFF
J gene: TRBJ2-2
clone size: many
V gene: TRBV7-9
D gene: TRBD2

CDR3 DNA: TGTGCCAGCAGTTTAGGACTAGCGGTTGGGATACCCACGCAGTATTTT
CDR3 protein: CASSLGLAVGIPTQYF
J gene: TRBJ2-3
clone size: many
V gene: TRBV27
D gene: TRBD2

CDR3 DNA: TGCGCCAGCAGCCAAACTAGCCACTCCTACGAGCAGTACTTC
CDR3 protein: CASSQTSHSYEQYF
J gene: TRBJ2-7
clone size: few
V gene: TRBV4-1
D gene: -

CDR3 DNA: TGCGCCAGCAGTGAGGTATGGGACTCCTACGAGCAGTACTTC
CDR3 protein: CASSEVWDSYEQYF
J gene: TRBJ2-7
clone size: -
V gene: TRBV10-2
D gene: -

CDR3 DNA: TGTGCCAGCAGGGGGGTTTGGGGAGTTAAGGATTCACCCCTCCACTTT
CDR3 protein: CASRGVWGVKDSPLHF
J gene: TRBJ1-6
clone size: -
V gene: TRBV3-1
D gene: -

CDR3 DNA: TGTGCCAGTAGTATCAGACACCGAGGAGAGACCCAGTACTTC
CDR3 protein: CASSIRHRGETQYF
J gene: TRBJ2-5
clone size: -
V gene: TRBV19
D gene: -

CDR3 DNA: TGTGCCAGCAGTTATAGGGCAGGGGCAAACACTGAAGCTTTCTTT
CDR3 protein: CASSYRAGANTEAFF
J gene: TRBJ1-1
clone size: -
V gene: TRBV6-6
D gene: -

CDR3 DNA: TGTGCCAGCACCAGGACAGCAGATACGCAGTATTTT
CDR3 protein: CASTRTADTQYF
J gene: TRBJ2-3
clone size: -
V gene: TRBV12-3/TRBV12-4
D gene: -

CDR3 DNA: TGTGCCAGCAGTGAGACTAACACCGGGGAGCTGTTTTTT
CDR3 protein: CASSETNTGELFF
J gene: TRBJ2-2
clone size: many
V gene: TRBV6-4
D gene: -

CDR3 DNA: TGCAGTGCTAGTCCAGCGGGAGCATACACAGATACGCAGTATTTT
CDR3 protein: CSASPAGAYTDTQYF
J gene: TRBJ2-3
clone size: -
V gene: TRBV20-1
D gene: TRBD2

CDR3 DNA: TGTGCCAGCAGCCCGCGGGCCTTTAGTACAGAGACCCAGTACTTC
CDR3 protein: CASSPRAFSTETQYF
J gene: TRBJ2-5
clone size: -
V gene: TRBV7-6
D gene: -

CDR3 DNA: TGTGCCAGCTCACCAGCAGATGAGCAGTTCTTC
CDR3 protein: CASSPADEQFF
J gene: TRBJ2-1
clone size: many
V gene: TRBV18
D gene: -

CDR3 DNA: TGTGCCAGCAGCTCCGACAGTTCCAACACTGAAGCTTTCTTT
CDR3 protein: CASSSDSSNTEAFF
J gene: TRBJ1-1
clone size: many
V gene: TRBV7-9
D gene: -

CDR3 DNA: TGTGCCAGCAGTCCACTCGGGACTAGAGCCGAGCAGTACTTC
CDR3 protein: CASSPLGTRAEQYF
J gene: TRBJ2-7
clone size: many
V gene: TRBV12-3/TRBV12-4
D gene: TRBD2

CDR3 DNA: TGTGCCAGCAGTTACTGGTCAGCGGGCAATGAGCAGTTCTTC
CDR3 protein: CASSYWSAGNEQFF
J gene: TRBJ2-1
clone size: once
V gene: TRBV6-2/TRBV6-3
D gene: -

CDR3 DNA: TGCGCCAGCAGCCAGCCCGGACAGGGGGCGTACGAGCAGTACTTC
CDR3 protein: CASSQPGQGAYEQYF
J gene: TRBJ2-7
clone size: once
V gene: TRBV4-1
D gene: TRBD1

CDR3 DNA: TGTGCCAGTAGCCAACGGGGAGGTAACACCGGGGAGCTGTTTTTT
CDR3 protein: CASSQRGGNTGELFF
J gene: TRBJ2-2
clone size: -
V gene: TRBV3-1
D gene: -

CDR3 DNA: TGTGCCATCACTCTAAGCGGGAGTACAGATACGCAGTATTTT
CDR3 protein: CAITLSGSTDTQYF
J gene: TRBJ2-3
clone size: once
V gene: TRBV10-3
D gene: TRBD2

CDR3 DNA: TGTGCCAGCAGTTCGGGACAGACCCTCTCTGGGGCCAACGTCCTGACTTTC
CDR3 protein: CASSSGQTLSGANVLTF
J gene: TRBJ2-6
clone size: many
V gene: TRBV27
D gene: TRBD1

CDR3 DNA: TGTGCCAGCAGCAATCTGTCAGCTTACGAGCAGTACTTC
CDR3 protein: CASSNLSAYEQYF
J gene: TRBJ2-7
clone size: -
V gene: TRBV5-4
D gene: -

CDR3 DNA: TGCGCCAGCAGCTTGGCCTCCCCGAGCACCGGGGAGCTGTTTTTT
CDR3 protein: CASSLASPSTGELFF
J gene: TRBJ2-2
clone size: many
V gene: TRBV5-1
D gene: -

CDR3 DNA: TGTGCCAGCAGTGTAGCGGACAGTAAAGAGACCCAGTACTTC
CDR3 protein: CASSVADSKETQYF
J gene: TRBJ2-5
clone size: many
V gene: TRBV2
D gene: -

CDR3 DNA: TGTGCCAGCAGCTTCGGGACTAGCGCCTACACAGATACGCAGTATTTT
CDR3 protein: CASSFGTSAYTDTQYF
J gene: TRBJ2-3
clone size: few
V gene: TRBV5-6
D gene: TRBD2

CDR3 DNA: TGCAGTGCATCTGGACAGGCCCTTGATCCCTTC
CDR3 protein: CSASGQALDPF
J gene: TRBJ1-2
clone size: -
V gene: TRBV20-1
D gene: TRBD1

CDR3 DNA: TGCAGTGCTAGTGGACTAGCGGGCACAGATACGCAGTATTTT
CDR3 protein: CSASGLAGTDTQYF
J gene: TRBJ2-3
clone size: few
V gene: TRBV20-1
D gene: TRBD2

CDR3 DNA: TGTGCCAGCAGCCAAAGACTTGCAGCAAACTATGGCTACACCTTC
CDR3 protein: CASSQRLAANYGYTF
J gene: TRBJ1-2
clone size: many
V gene: TRBV6-6
D gene: -

CDR3 DNA: TGTGCCAGTAGTATAGATGCGCCTAGCGGGAGTTATAATGAGCAGTTCTTC
CDR3 protein: CASSIDAPSGSYNEQFF
J gene: TRBJ2-1
clone size: -
V gene: TRBV19
D gene: TRBD2

CDR3 DNA: TGTGCCAGCAGCCCGAACCAAGACAGGGTAAATTCACCCCTCCACTTT
CDR3 protein: CASSPNQDRVNSPLHF
J gene: TRBJ1-6
clone size: many
V gene: TRBV27
D gene: TRBD1

CDR3 DNA: TGTGCCAGCAGCTTAGATGGGGTTAGTGAGCAGTTCTTC
CDR3 protein: CASSLDGVSEQFF
J gene: TRBJ2-1
clone size: many
V gene: TRBV11-2
D gene: -

CDR3 DNA: TGTGCCTGGAGGACTCTCGGGAGCCCTGGGGGCTACACCTTC
CDR3 protein: CAWRTLGSPGGYTF
J gene: TRBJ1-2
clone size: many
V gene: TRBV30
D gene: -

CDR3 DNA: TGCAGTGCTAGAAGGAGGGGCGTAACAGCCAAAAACATTCAGTACTTC
CDR3 protein: CSARRRGVTAKNIQYF
J gene: TRBJ2-4
clone size: many
V gene: TRBV20-1
D gene: -

CDR3 DNA: TGTGCCATCAGAGAGAACACCGGGGAGCTGTTTTTT
CDR3 protein: CAIRENTGELFF
J gene: TRBJ2-2
clone size: few
V gene: TRBV10-3
D gene: -

CDR3 DNA: TGTGCCAGCAGTTTTAGCGGGAGAGGAACCGGGGAGCTGTTTTTT
CDR3 protein: CASSFSGRGTGELFF
J gene: TRBJ2-2
clone size: -
V gene: TRBV12-3/TRBV12-4
D gene: TRBD2

CDR3 DNA: TGCAGTGCTAGATGGGATGCTAACTATGGCTACACCTTC
CDR3 protein: CSARWDANYGYTF
J gene: TRBJ1-2
clone size: many
V gene: TRBV20-1
D gene: -

CDR3 DNA: TGTGCCAGCAGCTTAGACGGGATGTCAGATACGCAGTATTTT
CDR3 protein: CASSLDGMSDTQYF
J gene: TRBJ2-3
clone size: -
V gene: TRBV7-3
D gene: -

CDR3 DNA: TGTGCCAGCAGGTGGGGGGGCCAAGAGACCCAGTACTTC
CDR3 protein: CASRWGGQETQYF
J gene: TRBJ2-5
clone size: -
V gene: TRBV28
D gene: TRBD2

CDR3 DNA: TGTGCCAGCAGTTTATATTCTGGGGAAGGCCGTCGGTACTTC
CDR3 protein: CASSLYSGEGRRYF
J gene: TRBJ2-4
clone size: few
V gene: TRBV28
D gene: -

CDR3 DNA: TGTGCCAGCAGCTTAGCCGTCGGACAGGGCTCCTATAATTCACCCCTCCACTTT
CDR3 protein: CASSLAVGQGSYNSPLHF
J gene: TRBJ1-6
clone size: few
V gene: TRBV7-2
D gene: TRBD1